This T cell receptor (beta chain) was found in a study of response to subunit inactivated influenza vaccine. A single record per CDR3 protein comes from TCRdb applying MiXCR to the RT-PCR reads. The data show more than 550,000 distinct CDR3 sequences, approximately 10% seen once. V lost 4 bases and J lost 6, with 16 bases in between. The CDR3 sequence is 13 residues long. The germline V gene has CDR1 DFQATT and CDR2 SNEGSKA (reference sequence). This sample also appeared in a second study, on T cells expressing NK-cell markers. As that study records: With UMIs, 5'RACE template switching was used to make TCR beta cDNA. NKG2C+ dominant clonotypes from several donors made up about 1.0-7.0% of CD8+ T cells.

This chain connects TRBV20-1 to TRBJ2-7; D gene ambiguous. The TCR comes from a man aged 50 to 59 who received an inactivated influenza vaccine. The sequences come from PBMCs from blood, collected on the day of vaccination. CDR3 region: CSATNSLGREQYF. In nucleotides, the CDR3 is TGCAGTGCTACAAATAGCCTGGGCCGCGAGCAGTACTTC.